One and the same sample provided the 21 T cell receptor beta chains below, sequenced in a study of blood T cell repertoires in COVID-19. Assay used: immunoSEQ multiplex PCR; TCRdb lists only in-frame clones, some missing. The table shows 100,000 or so clones, with about 86% occurring only once. The sequenced sample was peripheral blood. The origin of the receptors is an elderly man with acute or convalescent COVID-19.

The chain couples TRBV10-2 to TRBJ1-3, with 9 bases that match TRBD1. Germline CDR1 and CDR2: WSHSY and SAAADI. This CDR3 comprises 15 residues. Trimming at V came to 4 bases and at J to 2 bases, leaving 3 bases not matched to a gene. The CDR3 protein is CASSGRTGAGNTIYF. CDR3 nucleotides: TGCGCCAGCAGTGGTCGGACAGGGGCTGGAAACACCATATATTTT.

This chain joins TRBV28 and TRBJ1-2, with D tentatively TRBD1 (6 bases). The CDR3 has 16 amino acids. Germline V gives CDR1 MDHEN, CDR2 SYDVKM. V was clipped by 2 bases and J by 4 bases, with 17 bases between them. This CDR3 is CASSLGGASGSYGYTF. The CDR3 bases are TGTGCCAGCAGTTTAGGGGGCGCTTCAGGGAGCTATGGCTACACCTTC.

This sequence joins TRBV7-2 and TRBJ1-4, with D uncertain. The CDR3 contains 13 residues. Germline values: CDR1 SGHTA, CDR2 FQGNSA. Trimming removed 4 bases at V and 7 bases at J, with 10 bases between. In nucleotides, the CDR3 is TGTGCCAGCAGCTCCCGCCACGGTGAAAAACTGTTTTTT. Translated, it gives CASSSRHGEKLFF. The full variable domain, completed using reference TRBV7-2 and TRBJ1-4, is GAGVSQSPSNKVTEKGKDVELRCDPISGHTALYWYRQSLGQGLEFLIYFQGNSAPDKSGLPSDRFSAERTGGSVSTLTIQRTQQEDSAVYLCASSSRHGEKLFFGSGTQLSVL.

This chain uses TRBV5-6 with TRBJ2-7; TRBD1 matches at 7 bases. Germline V gives CDR1 SGHDT, CDR2 YYEEEE. The CDR3 runs to 14 residues. Trimming removed 6 bases from V and 2 bases from J; junction bases left unmatched: 8. CDR3 in DNA: TGTGCCAGCACCCTTGGGACAGTGACCTACGAGCAGTACTTC. This codes for CASTLGTVTYEQYF.

Concerning this clone: The same CDR3 arises from other DNA sequences in this sample as well. This sequence joins TRBV5-1 and TRBJ2-5; 8 bases agree with TRBD1. V gave up 4 bases and J gave up 4 bases; unmatched junction bases: 9. Germline CDR1 SGHRS, CDR2 YFSETQ. The CDR3 is 15 amino acids. The CDR3 loop reads CASSIGQGFPETQYF. The DNA of the CDR3 is TGCGCCAGCAGCATCGGACAGGGATTTCCAGAGACCCAGTACTTC.

The chain joins TRBV11-3 to TRBJ2-1, with D perhaps TRBD2 (5 bases). V lost 1 base, J lost 8 bases, and 12 bases lay in between. The CDR3 totals 14 residues. In germline, CDR1 is SGHNT, CDR2 YENEEA. The CDR3 loop reads CASSLGGPAHEQFF. CDR3 in DNA: TGTGCCAGCAGCTTAGGCGGGCCGGCCCATGAGCAGTTCTTC.

This clone was seen once. V and J are TRBV10-2 and TRBJ1-2; 7 bases align to TRBD1. V dropped 6 bases and J dropped 4; count of bases not matched to a gene: 8. The CDR3 covers 14 residues. Per germline, CDR1 WSHSY and CDR2 SAAADI. CDR3 DNA sequence: TGCGCCAGCAGAGAGATAGGGGGCCCCTATGGCTACACCTTC. Protein product: CASREIGGPYGYTF.

The rearrangement links TRBV28 to TRBJ1-5; 7 bases fit TRBD1. The germline CDR1 and CDR2 sequences are MDHEN and SYDVKM. The junction had 8 bases not matched to a gene; V was cut back by 7 bases and J by 5 bases. The CDR3 is 14 residues long. In DNA, the CDR3 is TGTGCCAGCAACTTAGACAGGGTGGATCAGCCCCAGCATTTT. As protein: CASNLDRVDQPQHF.

This sequence joins TRBV15 and TRBJ2-7, with D possibly TRBD1 on 6 matching bases. CDR3 size: 14 residues. The V end was cut by 0 bases, the J end by 4 bases, with 10 bases between. From germline, CDR1 is LNHNV and CDR2 YYDKDF (reference sequence). In DNA form, the CDR3 reads TGTGCCACCAGCAGAGACAGGGGATCTTACGAGCAGTACTTC. Translated: CATSRDRGSYEQYF.

This chain links TRBV11-2 with TRBJ1-3; D unresolved. V was clipped by 0 bases and J by 5 bases, with 14 bases between them. Per the germline V gene, CDR1 is SGHAT and CDR2 is FQNNGV. This CDR3 spans 16 amino acids. The CDR3: CASSLDLRVGRNTIYF. CDR3 sequence (DNA): TGTGCCAGCAGCTTAGATCTTCGTGTGGGCCGAAACACCATATATTTT.

The CDR3 is CASSFGGVNTEAFF. CDR3 nucleotides: TGTGCCAGCAGTTTTGGGGGCGTGAACACTGAAGCTTTCTTT. The gene calls are TRBV28 and TRBJ1-1; D is possibly TRBD1 (6 bases). V lost 3 bases and J lost 0, with 8 bases in between. The CDR3 extends over 14 amino acids. Germline V gene data show CDR1 as MDHEN and CDR2 as SYDVKM.

The chain couples TRBV27 to TRBJ1-4; tentatively, D is TRBD1 (5 bases). The V gene lost 6 bases and the J gene lost 4 bases, with 15 bases spanning the gap. CDR1 and CDR2 from the germline V gene are MNHEY and SMNVEV (reference sequence). The CDR3 has 15 residues. Here the CDR3 DNA reads TGTGCCAGCAGACCTCGACGCAGGGTTAATGAAAAACTGTTTTTT. This sequence encodes CASRPRRRVNEKLFF.

The rearrangement links TRBV11-2 to TRBJ2-1; 9 positions agree with TRBD2. V dropped 5 bases and J dropped 2; count of bases not matched to a gene: 7. Per germline, CDR1 SGHAT and CDR2 FQNNGV. This CDR3 contains 16 residues. The CDR3 sequence: CASSPGLALTYNEQFF. CDR3 nucleotides: TGTGCCAGCAGCCCGGGACTAGCTCTGACCTACAATGAGCAGTTCTTC.

This clone was seen a handful of times. The chain joins TRBV5-4 to TRBJ1-6, with 9 bases fitting TRBD1. Trimming cost V 1 base and J 10 bases; bases outside gene matches: 6. Germline loops: CDR1 SGHNT, CDR2 YYREEE (reference sequence). The CDR3 runs to 15 residues. The CDR3 reads CASSLSGTGQSPLHF. The CDR3 DNA sequence: TGTGCCAGCAGCTTGTCCGGGACAGGGCAATCACCCCTCCACTTT.

The chain uses TRBV9 and TRBJ2-5; TRBD2 aligns across 11 bases. This CDR3 is 15 amino acids long. Germline V gene sequence: CDR1 SGDLS, CDR2 YYNGEE. V gave up 9 bases and J gave up 2 bases; unmatched junction bases: 9. This chain's CDR3 is CANTGLAVSQETQYF. The CDR3 DNA follows: TGTGCCAACACGGGACTAGCGGTCTCTCAAGAGACCCAGTACTTC.

The chain recombines TRBV10-3 with TRBJ1-1; D not certain. Germline-derived CDR1 and CDR2 are ENHRY and SYGVKD. V was cut by 6 bases and J by 2 bases, with 10 bases left in between. The length of the CDR3 is 13 residues. Written as DNA, the CDR3 is TGTGCCATCAGCGGTCTGGGCAACACTGAAGCTTTCTTT. This encodes CAISGLGNTEAFF.

The chain recombines TRBV4-2 with TRBJ2-1; D uncertain. CDR3 length: 11 residues. Per germline, CDR1 LGHNA and CDR2 YNFKEQ. V lost 4 bases, J lost 4 bases, and 2 bases lay in between. CDR3 protein: CASSLYNEQFF. CDR3 DNA: TGTGCCAGCAGCCTATACAATGAGCAGTTCTTC.

The genes are TRBV7-2 and TRBJ1-6, with D possibly TRBD1 on 5 matching bases. Germline V lookup: CDR1 SGHTA, CDR2 FQGNSA. The CDR3 contains 15 residues. Trimming shortened V by 2 bases and J by 8 bases, and 13 bases separated the two germline ends. CDR3 loop: CASSLSEGVDSPLHF. CDR3 sequence (DNA): TGTGCCAGCAGCTTATCAGAAGGGGTGGATTCACCCCTCCACTTT.

The CDR3 DNA sequence: TGTGCCAGCAGCTTGGACAGGGGTGAAAACATTCAGTACTTC. It is translated as CASSLDRGENIQYF. The chain links TRBV5-6 to TRBJ2-4; 7 bases fit TRBD1. The CDR3 has 14 residues. Trimming cost V 0 bases and J 5 bases; bases outside gene matches: 2. Germline V CDR1 and CDR2: SGHDT, YYEEEE. Drawing the rest from reference TRBV5-6 and TRBJ2-4, the complete variable domain is DAGVTQSPTHLIKTRGQQVTLRCSPKSGHDTVSWYQQALGQGPQFIFQYYEEEERQRGNFPDRFSGHQFPNYSSELNVNALLLGDSALYLCASSLDRGENIQYFGAGTRLSVL.

The chain is built from TRBV27 and TRBJ1-1; 9 nucleotides line up with TRBD1. The V gene's germline CDR1 is MNHEY and CDR2 SMNVEV (reference sequence). This CDR3 has 14 amino acids. Unmatched junction bases numbered 5, after V lost 5 bases and J lost 4 bases. The CDR3: CASSPRQGVTEAFF. CDR3 DNA: TGTGCCAGCAGTCCCCGACAGGGGGTCACTGAAGCTTTCTTT.

The chain has TRBV4-1 and TRBJ2-5, with 7 bases that match TRBD2. With V trimmed by 6 bases and J by 1 base, 5 bases remained unmatched. This CDR3 is 14 amino acids long. CDR1 is MGHRA, CDR2 YSYEKL, per germline. The CDR3 sequence: CASSRGERQETQYF. The CDR3 coding sequence is TGCGCCAGCAGTCGGGGGGAGCGCCAAGAGACCCAGTACTTC.